The entry below gives a single T cell receptor beta chain sequence along with its context. Trimming removed 0 bases from V and 4 bases from J; junction bases left unmatched: 5. Germline lookup yields CDR1 SGHRS and CDR2 YFSETQ. CDR3 length equals 15 residues. The data are from a study of T cell changes during pregnancy in multiple sclerosis. Clones were read by immunoSEQ multiplex PCR, and TCRdb kept only the in-frame ones, dropping some. The data show 39,000 or so clones, 91% seen once. The sample consisted of CD8+ T cells from peripheral blood mononuclear cells, taken after pregnancy. The sequence was collected from a female donor with multiple sclerosis, enrolled in a pregnancy study. The chain has TRBV5-1 and TRBJ2-3; TRBD1 aligns across 7 bases. CDR3 bases: TGCGCCAGCAGCTTGGAGGGGGCTGAGGCAGATACGCAGTATTTT. Translating it yields CASSLEGAEADTQYF.